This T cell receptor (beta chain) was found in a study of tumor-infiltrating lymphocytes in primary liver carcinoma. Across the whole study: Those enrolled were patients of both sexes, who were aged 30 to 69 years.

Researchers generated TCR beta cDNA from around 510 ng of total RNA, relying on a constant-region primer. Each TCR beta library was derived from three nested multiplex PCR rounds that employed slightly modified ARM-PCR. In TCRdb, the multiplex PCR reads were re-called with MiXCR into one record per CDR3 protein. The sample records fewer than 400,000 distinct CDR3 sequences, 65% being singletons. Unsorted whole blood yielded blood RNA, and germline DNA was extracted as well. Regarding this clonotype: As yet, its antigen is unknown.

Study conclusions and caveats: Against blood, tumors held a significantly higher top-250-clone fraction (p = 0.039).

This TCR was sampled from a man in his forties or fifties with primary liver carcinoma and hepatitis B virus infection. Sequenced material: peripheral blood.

The CDR3 sequence is CASSPEPGQIMTQNTEAFF. The CDR3 DNA reads TGCGCCAGCAGCCCCGAGCCGGGACAGATTATGACCCAGAACACTGAAGCTTTCTTT. The chain uses TRBV5-1 and TRBJ1-1, with 7 nucleotides matching TRBD1. J was trimmed by 1 base and V by 4 bases; bases with no gene match: 19. Germline CDR1 reads SGHRS; CDR2 reads YFSETQ. This CDR3 spans 19 amino acids.